This T cell receptor beta chain was retrieved from a study of naive and memory T cell subsets (dated by TCRdb to the late 2010s). A note on the overall study: An open-source, UMI-based TCR alpha and beta sequencing pipeline was applied to sorted naive and memory peripheral blood T cell subsets. IgG serology results and the functional CMV T cell responses were in complete agreement. RNA was DNase-treated and reverse transcribed with TCR constant-region primers, mostly using SuperScript III.

This clonotype came up many times. Its recognized antigen is unknown. Per-nucleotide qualities are absent, and no much larger clonotype sits a single base away. From the second PCR step onward, the TCR alpha chain libraries and the TCR beta chain libraries were amplified separately. To determine each donor's CMV status, fresh PBMCs were stimulated overnight with CMV viral lysate, and IFNgamma production from CD4+ T cells was then assessed. Miltenyi beads were used first to positively select CD4 T cells, and CD8 T cells were then positively selected from the CD4-negative fraction. Cells were stained for CD3, CD4, CD8, CD45RA, CD27 and a live/dead dye and were sorted on a BD Aria II into four subsets based on CD45RA and CD27. A few healthy volunteers provided blood, and each donor's sample was split into CD4 and CD8 T cells and then further divided into four differentiation subsets. Roughly 120 ml of peripheral blood was collected from each donor, and PBMC were isolated from the blood using Ficoll-Paque PLUS density-gradient centrifugation. Sorted cells were lysed in RLT buffer, after which RNA was extracted using a Qiagen RNeasy kit and stored at -80 degrees C.

The paper as a whole reports these results and caveats: A few larger clonotypes were found in naive repertoires, especially CD8, and these larger clonotypes were possibly memory cells re-expressing CD45RA. Following error correction, more than 95% of naive TCR sequences occurred only once, which made naive abundance distributions much steeper than those of memory subsets. The repertoire findings for the naive and memory subsets could not be validated against a ground truth because none was available. TCR abundance followed a power law whose exponent differed between naive and memory subsets but was consistent across the three individuals. RNA-based TCR counts may be affected by expression changes linked to T cell activation and differentiation. Clonotypes were defined as single alpha or beta chain sequences, not paired alpha/beta receptors. In both CD4 and CD8 cells, a rise in Gini index and a fall in Shannon and inverse Simpson diversity were observed from naive through CM, EM and EMRA.

Libraries were made using UMI-ligation and nested PCR. The beta constant-region primer was an equimolar mix of two oligonucleotides covering both TRBC1 and TRBC2. The ligated cDNA went through four rounds of PCR with nested alpha and beta constant-region primers together with the SP2 primer. T4 RNA ligase 1 ligated a single-stranded oligonucleotide carrying the SP2 primer and a 12-nucleotide UMI to the cDNA 3' end. Incubation of the ligation reaction was carried out at 16 degrees C for about 18-24 hours. PCR2 was typically performed as a SYBR Green qPCR and was stopped at a predetermined threshold so that over-amplification was prevented. Apart from the first purification, every purification step used Agencourt AMPure XP magnetic beads. Library quantification was done by Qubit, followed by a TapeStation check on which the main peak was expected at around 650 bp. The pooled libraries were sequenced on an Illumina MiSeq using v2 2x251 paired-end kits, which usually yielded roughly 0.95-2.2 million reads per sample. Libraries were pooled at around 4 nM per sample, and 5-7% PhiX was added to improve cluster recognition. As for how the authors treated the data: FASTQ reads processed by Demultiplexor were assigned V and J genes by Decombinator through tag matching that tolerated a single base-pair mismatch. By using UMIs, Collapsinator corrected both sequencing errors and the frequency errors caused by PCR heterogeneity. TCRs were translated and CDR3s were extracted from the conserved cysteine to the FGXG phenylalanine by CDR3Translator, with non-productive sequences being flagged. Gini, Shannon entropy and inverse Simpson indices were calculated on repertoires subsampled to equal numbers of UMI-defined TCRs. Within the linear range, a power law was fitted to clonotype abundance distributions using maximum likelihood. Similar UMI counts, unique TCR numbers and clonal distributions were obtained with the pipeline and with MIGEC on one naive CD8 sample. One analysis removed from the naive repertoire any naive TCRs that were also present in any memory subset from the same donor. Repertoires were searched for around 7,000 CMV-associated CDR3 sequences compiled from VDJdb and a published dataset. TCRdb handled the public reads itself, with Q25 trimming in fastp and clone calling in MiXCR, and kept productive beta chains. Entries are consolidated by CDR3 protein sequence, retaining the most common genes and DNA. TCRdb, not the original authors, processed these V and J calls. This sample holds 80,000 or so distinct CDR3 sequences; roughly 9.3% were observed only once. 1.2% of the sample goes to the ten largest clones.

The sequence was collected from a human donor in good health. Sequencing was done on a sample of naive CD8+ T cells from blood. The sample's cell subset or site label is to be understood as: naive T cells, CD45RA high CD27+.

The CDR3 region reads CASSATGNEQFF. The nucleotide sequence reads TGTGCCAGCAGCGCGACAGGGAATGAGCAGTTCTTC. The V gene is TRBV12-3 or TRBV12-4 and the J gene is TRBJ2-1, with 7 bases in between that match TRBD1. Trimmed from V: 6 bases; trimmed from J: 7 bases; junction bases lacking a gene match: 3. Inclusive of the bounding cysteine and phenylalanine, the CDR3 is 12 residues long. Kept here is only the CDR3 DNA, which spans 36 bases and is read in frame from base 1.